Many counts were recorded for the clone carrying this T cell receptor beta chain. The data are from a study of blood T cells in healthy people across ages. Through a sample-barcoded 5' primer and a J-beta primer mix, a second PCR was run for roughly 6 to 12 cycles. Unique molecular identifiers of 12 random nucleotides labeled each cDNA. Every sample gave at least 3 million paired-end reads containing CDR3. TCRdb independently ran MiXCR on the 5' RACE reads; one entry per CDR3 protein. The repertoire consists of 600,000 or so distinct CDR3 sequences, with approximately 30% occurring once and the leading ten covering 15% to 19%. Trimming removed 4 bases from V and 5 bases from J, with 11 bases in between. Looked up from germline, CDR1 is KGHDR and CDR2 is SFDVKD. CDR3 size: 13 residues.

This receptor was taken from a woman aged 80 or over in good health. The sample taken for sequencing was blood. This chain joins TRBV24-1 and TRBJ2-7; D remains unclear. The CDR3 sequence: CATSDPGLHEQYF. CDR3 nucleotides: TGTGCCACCAGTGACCCCGGTCTCCACGAGCAGTACTTC.